Presented here are 28 T cell receptor beta chains from one specimen sequenced in a study of persistence of HIV-infected CD4 T cells. The stimulus was an HIV-1 Gag 15-mer peptide pool, 0.9 to 1 ug/peptide/mL. Sorting of responding CD4+ T cells relied on upregulated CD40 ligand together with CD69. The immunoSEQ assay was version 4, run in survey mode. TCRdb's copy holds only in-frame clones and misses some; the assay was immunoSEQ multiplex PCR. In the table there are tens of thousands of clones, less than 85% of which are singletons. No antigen has been assigned to these receptors. Sequencing was performed on CD4+ T cells sorted from PBMCs after approximately 19-hour stimulation, taken from a patient who received antiretroviral therapy. These receptors were obtained from an adult man with HIV who was CMV-seropositive.

This clone came up once. The chain links TRBV5-1 to TRBJ2-2; D perhaps matches TRBD2 (5 bases). Germline CDR1 reads SGHRS; CDR2 reads YFSETQ. This CDR3 region has 14 residues. Deletions cut 7 bases from V and 5 bases from J, with 15 bases between. The CDR3 is CASGRGLGTGELFF. The CDR3 DNA follows: TGCGCCAGCGGACGAGGACTGGGAACCGGGGAGCTGTTTTTT.

Written as DNA, the CDR3 is TGTGCCAGTAGCCGCGGGACTAGCGGGGGTCCGAGGGGCGGGTATTTT. Its protein is CASSRGTSGGPRGGYF. This sequence joins TRBV19 and TRBJ2-3, with 14 bases that match TRBD2. This CDR3 is built from 16 residues. Germline V lookup: CDR1 LNHDA, CDR2 SQIVND (reference sequence). V trimming: 6 bases; J trimming: 14 bases; junction bases outside the gene matches: 16.

The V gene is TRBV5-1, the J gene TRBJ2-5, with 10 bases matching TRBD1. This CDR3 contains 18 residues. J gave up 5 bases and V 3 bases, and 16 bases lay outside the gene matches. CDR1 is SGHRS, CDR2 YFSETQ, per germline. CDR3 protein: CASSSRPGQGILRETQYF. CDR3 DNA: TGCGCCAGCAGCTCTCGCCCGGGACAGGGGATTCTTAGGGAGACCCAGTACTTC.

By share, this clone ranks as medium-sized (0.01 to 0.1%). The CDR3 DNA reads TGCGCCAGCAGCCAAGGACAGGGGGCTCGGCAGCCCCAGCATTTT. Residues: CASSQGQGARQPQHF. V is TRBV4-1 and J is TRBJ1-5, with TRBD1 identical over 10 bases. Germline-derived CDR1 and CDR2 are MGHRA and YSYEKL. J lost 7 bases, V lost 1 base, and 4 bases had no gene match. This CDR3 is 15 amino acids long.

The CDR3 reads CASSEGQRHSYEQYF. The CDR3 DNA reads as TGCGCCAGCAGCGAAGGACAGAGACACTCCTACGAGCAGTACTTC. The V gene is TRBV4-1, the J gene TRBJ2-7, with D possibly TRBD1 on 6 matching bases. The CDR3 is made up of 15 amino acids. Deletions cut 5 bases from V and 0 bases from J, with 14 bases between. The germline gives CDR1 MGHRA, CDR2 YSYEKL.

The CDR3 nucleotides are TGCGCCAGCAGCTTCGACAGGCCCGGCACAGATACGCAGTATTTT. It codes for CASSFDRPGTDTQYF. This chain joins TRBV5-1 and TRBJ2-3; D may be TRBD1 (6 bases). This CDR3 is 15 amino acids long. Germline CDR1 and CDR2: SGHRS and YFSETQ. Trimming stripped 2 bases from V and 1 base from J, with 11 bases between. The whole variable domain, remainder taken from reference TRBV5-1 and TRBJ2-3, is KAGVTQTPRYLIKTRGQQVTLSCSPISGHRSVSWYQQTPGQGLQFLFEYFSETQRNKGNFPGRFSGRQFSNSRSEMNVSTLELGDSALYLCASSFDRPGTDTQYFGPGTRLTVL.

The V and J genes are TRBV9 and TRBJ2-3, with D perhaps assigned TRBD1 or TRBD2 (5 bases each). Germline CDR1 is SGDLS and CDR2 is YYNGEE. V was clipped by 1 base and J by 2 bases, with 14 bases between them. CDR3 length equals 16 residues. The chain's CDR3 is CASSVTGTKYTDTQYF. The CDR3 DNA reads as TGTGCCAGCAGCGTAACGGGGACGAAGTACACAGATACGCAGTATTTT.

Turning to this clone: This specimen includes other DNA sequences encoding the same CDR3. The chain uses TRBV18 and TRBJ2-7; tentatively, D is TRBD1 (6 bases). The length of the CDR3 is 14 residues. V dropped 4 bases and J dropped 0 bases, with 10 bases sitting between them. Germline CDR1 KGHSH, CDR2 LQKENI. CDR3 DNA sequence: TGTGCCAGCTCACGCCGGACAGACTCCTACGAGCAGTACTTC. Translating gives CASSRRTDSYEQYF. Looking up the rest from reference TRBV18 and TRBJ2-7 gives the full variable domain: NAGVMQNPRHLVRRRGQEARLRCSPMKGHSHVYWYRQLPEEGLKFMVYLQKENIIDESGMPKERFSAEFPKEGPSILRIQQVVRGDSAAYFCASSRRTDSYEQYFGPGTRLTVT.

V is TRBV19 and J is TRBJ1-5; 10 positions match TRBD1. Trimming took 7 bases from V and 2 from J; bases not matched to a gene: 11. The CDR3 is made up of 17 amino acids. Germline CDR1 and CDR2: LNHDA and SQIVND (reference sequence). DNA of the CDR3: TGTGCCAGTAAATCCCGGGACAGGGGCGGGGGCAATCAGCCCCAGCATTTT. It translates to CASKSRDRGGGNQPQHF. The full variable domain, in which reference TRBV19 and TRBJ1-5 provide the parts outside the CDR3, is DGGITQSPKYLFRKEGQNVTLSCEQNLNHDAMYWYRQDPGQGLRLIYYSQIVNDFQKGDIAEGYSVSREKKESFPLTVTSAQKNPTAFYLCASKSRDRGGGNQPQHFGDGTRLSIL.

The chain carries TRBV2 and TRBJ1-4; the D is unclear. Germline V CDR1 and CDR2: SNHLY, FYNNEI. Trimming pared 3 bases from V and 8 bases from J, leaving 25 bases between. The CDR3 contains 18 residues. The CDR3 bases are TGTGCCAGCAGTGACCCCGGGCAGACCTGGCGAGCGACGGAAAAACTGTTTTTT. It encodes CASSDPGQTWRATEKLFF.

V usage is TRBV24-1 and J usage is TRBJ2-3; D unresolved. This CDR3 has 16 amino acids. V lost 4 bases and J 5 bases, leaving 18 bases between the germline ends. Germline V lookup: CDR1 KGHDR, CDR2 SFDVKD. CDR3 DNA: TGTGCCACCAGTGACTTTACTGCACAAGAGCTAGATACGCAGTATTTT. Protein sequence: CATSDFTAQELDTQYF.

The sample holds a few counts of this clone. This chain uses TRBV7-2 with TRBJ1-5; perhaps TRBD1 as D (6 bases). Trimming removed 4 bases at V and 7 bases at J, with 14 bases between. This CDR3 region has 14 residues. Germline V lookup: CDR1 SGHTA, CDR2 FQGNSA. Here the CDR3 DNA reads TGTGCCAGCAGCTCGTCCCGGGACATGCAGCCCCAGCATTTT. It is translated as CASSSSRDMQPQHF.

The V gene is TRBV7-9, the J gene TRBJ2-3; D not certain. V lost 3 bases and J lost 2, with 6 bases in between. Germline CDR1 and CDR2: SEHNR and FQNEAQ (reference sequence). CDR3 size: 13 residues. In nucleotides, the CDR3 is TGTGCCAGCAGCTTGCCAGCCACAGATACGCAGTATTTT. As protein: CASSLPATDTQYF.

This clone rates as medium-sized (0.01 to 0.1%). V and J are TRBV7-6 and TRBJ2-2; unclear D gene. V gave up 4 bases and J gave up 2 bases, with 11 bases separating them. Germline assignment: CDR1 SGHVS and CDR2 FNYEAQ. CDR3 length equals 15 residues. CDR3 sequence reads: CASSSQQINTGELFF. The CDR3 DNA follows: TGTGCCAGCAGCTCCCAGCAGATTAACACCGGGGAGCTGTTTTTT. Supplemented by reference TRBV7-6 and TRBJ2-2, the full variable domain reads GAGVSQSPRYKVTKRGQDVALRCDPISGHVSLYWYRQALGQGPEFLTYFNYEAQQDKSGLPNDRFSAERPEGSISTLTIQRTEQRDSAMYRCASSSQQINTGELFFGEGSRLTVL.

The chain has TRBV3-1 (or the pseudogene TRBV3-2) and TRBJ2-2; 12 nucleotides line up with TRBD2. There are 17 residues in the CDR3. Trimming took 4 bases from V and 0 from J; bases not matched to a gene: 3. From germline, CDR1 is LGHDT and CDR2 YNNKEL (reference sequence). The CDR3 loop reads CASSLTSGGANTGELFF. The CDR3 DNA is TGTGCCAGCAGCCTGACTAGCGGGGGAGCGAACACCGGGGAGCTGTTTTTT.

This clone was seen only a few times. The rearrangement links TRBV5-1 to TRBJ1-1, with D uncertain. The CDR3 sequence is 14 residues long. Deletions cut 5 bases from V and 0 bases from J, with 11 bases between. Germline CDR1 is SGHRS and CDR2 is YFSETQ. CDR3 in amino acids: CASRSMVVNTEAFF. The CDR3 DNA is TGCGCCAGCAGGAGTATGGTCGTGAACACTGAAGCTTTCTTT.

The rearrangement links TRBV15 to TRBJ1-2, with D possibly being TRBD1 (6 bases). Germline V gives CDR1 LNHNV, CDR2 YYDKDF (reference sequence). The CDR3 is 14 amino acids. V was shortened by 3 bases and J by 4 bases, with 12 bases between the two germline ends. DNA for the CDR3: TGTGCCACCAGCAGGAACAGGGAGGGCTATGGCTACACCTTC. As protein: CATSRNREGYGYTF.

The CDR3 loop is CASSPRSNRETEQFF. The DNA of the CDR3 is TGTGCCAGCTCACCACGGTCTAACAGGGAGACTGAGCAGTTCTTC. The chain is built from TRBV18 and TRBJ2-1; D perhaps matches TRBD1 (6 bases). Germline assignment: CDR1 KGHSH and CDR2 LQKENI. V was trimmed by 1 base and J by 9 bases, leaving 16 bases between them. The CDR3 runs 15 residues.

The chain has TRBV9 and TRBJ2-4; D may correspond to TRBD1 or TRBD2 (5 bases each). The V and J ends lost 3 bases and 0 bases respectively, with 25 bases between them. The germline CDR1 and CDR2 sequences are SGDLS and YYNGEE. The CDR3 contains 20 residues. CDR3 in DNA: TGTGCCAGCAGCGAGCCGAGACGGGACGGATCTACTCTAGCCAAAAACATTCAGTACTTC. It specifies CASSEPRRDGSTLAKNIQYF.

This clone rates as medium-sized. V usage is TRBV2 and J usage is TRBJ2-1, with 9 bases fitting TRBD1. The V gene end was trimmed by 3 bases and the J gene end by 12 bases; junction bases not matched to a gene: 15. CDR1 and CDR2 from the germline V gene are SNHLY and FYNNEI. This CDR3 is built from 16 residues. The CDR3 protein is CASSEVQGAQFSGQFF. The CDR3 DNA reads as TGTGCCAGCAGTGAGGTACAGGGGGCTCAGTTTTCCGGGCAGTTCTTC. Using reference TRBV2 and TRBJ2-1 for the parts outside the CDR3, the full variable domain is EPEVTQTPSHQVTQMGQEVILRCVPISNHLYFYWYRQILGQKVEFLVSFYNNEISEKSEIFDDQFSVERPDGSNFTLKIRSTKLEDSAMYFCASSEVQGAQFSGQFFGPGTRLTVL.

Only one count was recorded for this clone. The chain couples TRBV24-1 to TRBJ2-7; D is unclear. The CDR3 has 16 amino acids. Trimming took 3 bases from V and 0 from J, leaving 14 bases between them. Germline V gene lookup returns CDR1 KGHDR and CDR2 SFDVKD. CDR3 nucleotide sequence: TGTGCCACCAGTGATGCCACTCCTGGTACCTCCTACGAGCAGTACTTC. This gives the protein CATSDATPGTSYEQYF.

A few counts support this clone. The V and J genes are TRBV5-1 and TRBJ2-1; D possibly corresponds to TRBD1 (5 bases). CDR3 length: 14 amino acids. V lost 2 bases and J 5 bases, leaving 11 bases between the germline ends. Germline V CDR1 and CDR2: SGHRS, YFSETQ. CDR3 sequence reads: CASSLGDGDNEQFF. The CDR3 bases are TGCGCCAGCAGCTTAGGGGATGGTGACAATGAGCAGTTCTTC.

The chain is built from TRBV24-1 and TRBJ1-5; no reliable D call. The V gene lost 9 bases and the J gene lost 2 bases, with 13 bases spanning the gap. CDR1 is KGHDR and CDR2 is SFDVKD in the germline V gene. The CDR3 extends over 14 amino acids. CDR3 sequence: CATGPGKGNQPQHF. The CDR3 DNA reads as TGTGCCACCGGACCAGGTAAGGGCAATCAGCCCCAGCATTTT.

The rearrangement uses TRBV7-9 and TRBJ1-4; D remains unclear. The germline CDR1 and CDR2 sequences are SEHNR and FQNEAQ (reference sequence). The CDR3 totals 14 residues. Trimming took 3 bases from V and 10 from J, leaving 15 bases between them. CDR3 DNA: TGTGCCAGCAGCTTGAGCGCAGTTTTCGGAAAACTGTTTTTT. Translated: CASSLSAVFGKLFF.

The chain recombines TRBV5-1 with TRBJ1-3, with 8 bases aligning to TRBD1. This CDR3 spans 14 amino acids. From germline, CDR1 is SGHRS and CDR2 YFSETQ. V lost 2 bases, J lost 7 bases, and 5 bases stayed unmatched. The CDR3 here is CASSFGTGRNTIYF. The CDR3 region has the DNA TGCGCCAGCAGCTTCGGGACAGGCAGGAACACCATATATTTT.

This clone is large in the sample. The chain carries TRBV19 and TRBJ2-1, with a tentative D call TRBD1 (6 bases). V was shortened by 5 bases and J by 0 bases, with 11 bases between the two germline ends. The CDR3 is 15 amino acids. Germline-derived CDR1 and CDR2 are LNHDA and SQIVND (reference sequence). In DNA, the CDR3 is TGTGCCAGTAGTCTCATGGACAGCTCCTACAATGAGCAGTTCTTC. Translating it yields CASSLMDSSYNEQFF.

J is TRBJ2-6 and V is TRBV3-1 (or the pseudogene TRBV3-2), with unresolved D. Trimming removed 2 bases from V and 0 bases from J, with 5 bases in between. This CDR3 has 15 residues. In germline, CDR1 is LGHDT, CDR2 YNNKEL (reference sequence). The CDR3 nucleotides are TGTGCCAGCAGCCAACAGAGCTCTGGGGCCAACGTCCTGACTTTC. Residues: CASSQQSSGANVLTF.

The chain carries TRBV27 and TRBJ2-7, with 14 positions matching TRBD2. This CDR3 is built from 16 residues. V dropped 5 bases and J dropped 3; count of bases not matched to a gene: 6. Germline V gene data show CDR1 as MNHEY and CDR2 as SMNVEV (reference sequence). As DNA, the CDR3 is TGTGCCAGCAGTCCCAGACTAGCGGGGGGGCTCTACGAGCAGTACTTC. Its translation is CASSPRLAGGLYEQYF.